Given below is one T cell receptor (beta chain) in context. In TCRdb, the PCR reads were re-called with MiXCR into one record per CDR3 protein. Of roughly 20,000 distinct CDR3 sequences in the sample, 50% were seen once. The data originate from a study of tumor-infiltrating lymphocytes in oesophageal squamous cell carcinoma. The CDR3 is 13 residues long. In germline, CDR1 is SGHTA, CDR2 FQGTGA. Trimming took 0 bases from V and 7 from J, leaving 8 bases between them. This chain uses TRBV7-3 with TRBJ2-3; D is uncertain. The sequence derives from a male donor with esophageal squamous cell carcinoma. Sequencing was carried out using esophageal tumor tissue. The CDR3 reads CASSLTKTHTQYF. As DNA, the CDR3 is TGTGCCAGCAGCTTAACCAAGACACATACGCAGTATTTT.